This is a list of T cell receptor beta chains from one sample in a study of shared clonotypes between healthy human individuals. Sequenced by immunoSEQ multiplex PCR; TCRdb stores in-frame clones only, minus some. Found here are 730,000 or so clones, about two thirds of them singletons; the top ten hold about 1.8%. Sequenced material: memory CD4+ T cells sorted from blood. The receptors here all came from a woman between 25 and 40 years old in good health. Both conserved end residues are part of each CDR3. A D gene is named only where the DNA matches it firmly. The listing skips clone size in some rows; elsewhere it reads once, few, many or a size class.

d_call,v_call,j_call,clone_size,cdr3_nt,cdr3_aa
TRBD2,TRBV13,TRBJ2-7,NA,TGTGCCAGCAGCTCTTCCCCCAGGGAGGGTTACGAGCAGTACTTC,CASSSSPREGYEQYF
NA,TRBV10-3,TRBJ2-1,NA,TGTGCCACCCTAGCAGGAGGGTACAATGAGCAGTTCTTC,CATLAGGYNEQFF
TRBD2,TRBV7-8,TRBJ2-2,NA,TGTGCCAGCAGCTCCGGGACTAGCACCGGGGAGCTGTTTTTT,CASSSGTSTGELFF
NA,TRBV9,TRBJ2-3,NA,TGTGCCAGCAGCGTAGCTGGGGTACAGGGAGATACGCAGTATTTT,CASSVAGVQGDTQYF
TRBD1,TRBV18,TRBJ2-7,NA,TGTGCCAGCTCACCGGGACAGGCCCGCGAGCAGTACTTC,CASSPGQAREQYF
NA,TRBV27,TRBJ1-1,NA,TGTGCCAGCAGTTTATCGAGGGGTGCGGGATGGAGCACTGAAGCTTTCTTT,CASSLSRGAGWSTEAFF
NA,TRBV11-3,TRBJ1-1,NA,TGTGCCAGCAGCTTAGATGGGAGAAAAGCTTTCTTT,CASSLDGRKAFF
TRBD1,TRBV5-1,TRBJ1-2,NA,TGCGCCAGCAGCTTGTCGGCAGGGGGCATTCGTCAAAATGGCTACACCTTC,CASSLSAGGIRQNGYTF
NA,TRBV27,TRBJ1-1,few,TGTGCCAGCAGGAGAAGGCCCAACACTGAAGCTTTCTTT,CASRRRPNTEAFF
NA,TRBV5-1,TRBJ1-1,NA,TGCGCCAGCAGCTTGTGGGACCCCCTCAGCGGCACTGAAGCTTTCTTT,CASSLWDPLSGTEAFF